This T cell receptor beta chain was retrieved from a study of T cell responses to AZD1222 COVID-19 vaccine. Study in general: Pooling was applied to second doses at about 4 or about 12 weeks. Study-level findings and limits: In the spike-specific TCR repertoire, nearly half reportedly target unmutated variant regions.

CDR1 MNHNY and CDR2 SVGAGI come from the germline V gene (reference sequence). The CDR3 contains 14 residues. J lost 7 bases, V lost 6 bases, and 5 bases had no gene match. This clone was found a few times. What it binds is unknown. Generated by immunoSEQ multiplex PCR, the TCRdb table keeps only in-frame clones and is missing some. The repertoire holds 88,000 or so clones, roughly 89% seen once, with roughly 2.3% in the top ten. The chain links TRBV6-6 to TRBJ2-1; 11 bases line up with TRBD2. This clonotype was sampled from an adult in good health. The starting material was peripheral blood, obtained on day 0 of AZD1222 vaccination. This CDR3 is CASSLTSGMNEQFF. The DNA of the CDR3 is TGTGCCAGCAGCCTGACTAGCGGGATGAATGAGCAGTTCTTC.